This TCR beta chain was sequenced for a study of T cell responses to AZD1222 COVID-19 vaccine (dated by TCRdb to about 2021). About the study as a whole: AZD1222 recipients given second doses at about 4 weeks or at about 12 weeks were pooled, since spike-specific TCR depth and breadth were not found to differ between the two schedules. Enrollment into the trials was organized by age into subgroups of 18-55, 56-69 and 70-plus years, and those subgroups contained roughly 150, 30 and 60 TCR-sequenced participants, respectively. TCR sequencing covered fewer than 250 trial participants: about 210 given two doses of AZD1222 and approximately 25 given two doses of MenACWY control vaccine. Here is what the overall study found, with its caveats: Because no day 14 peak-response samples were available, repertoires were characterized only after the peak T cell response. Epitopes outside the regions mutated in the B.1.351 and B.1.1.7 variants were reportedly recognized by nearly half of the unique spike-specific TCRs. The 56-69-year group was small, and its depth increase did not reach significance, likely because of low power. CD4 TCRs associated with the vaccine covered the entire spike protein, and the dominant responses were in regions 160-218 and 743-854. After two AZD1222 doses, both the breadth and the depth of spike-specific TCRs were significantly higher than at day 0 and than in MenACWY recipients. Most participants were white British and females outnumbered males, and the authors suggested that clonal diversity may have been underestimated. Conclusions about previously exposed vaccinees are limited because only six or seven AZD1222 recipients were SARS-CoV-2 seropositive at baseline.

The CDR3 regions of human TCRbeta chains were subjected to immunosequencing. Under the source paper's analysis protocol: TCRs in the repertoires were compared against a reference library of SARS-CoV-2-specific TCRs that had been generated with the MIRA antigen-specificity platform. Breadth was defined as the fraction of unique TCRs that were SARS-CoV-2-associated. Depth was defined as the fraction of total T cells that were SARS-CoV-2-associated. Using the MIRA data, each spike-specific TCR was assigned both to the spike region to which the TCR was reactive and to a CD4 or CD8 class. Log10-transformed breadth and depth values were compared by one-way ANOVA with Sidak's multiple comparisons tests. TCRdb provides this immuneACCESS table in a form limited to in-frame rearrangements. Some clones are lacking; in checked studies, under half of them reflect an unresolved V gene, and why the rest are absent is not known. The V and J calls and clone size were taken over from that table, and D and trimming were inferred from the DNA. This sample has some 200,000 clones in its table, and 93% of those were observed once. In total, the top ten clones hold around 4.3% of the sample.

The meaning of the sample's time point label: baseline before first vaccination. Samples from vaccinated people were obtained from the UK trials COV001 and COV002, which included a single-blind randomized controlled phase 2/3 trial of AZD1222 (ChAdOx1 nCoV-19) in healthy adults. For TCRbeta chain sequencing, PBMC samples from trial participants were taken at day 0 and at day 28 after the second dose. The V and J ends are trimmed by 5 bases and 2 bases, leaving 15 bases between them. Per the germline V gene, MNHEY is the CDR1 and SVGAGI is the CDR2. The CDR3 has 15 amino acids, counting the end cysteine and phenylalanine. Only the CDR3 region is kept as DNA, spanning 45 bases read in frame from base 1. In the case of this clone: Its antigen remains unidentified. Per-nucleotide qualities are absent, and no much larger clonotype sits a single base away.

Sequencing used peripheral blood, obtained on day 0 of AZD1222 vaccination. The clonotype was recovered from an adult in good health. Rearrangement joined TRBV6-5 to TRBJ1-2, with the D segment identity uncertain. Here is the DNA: TGTGCCAGCAGTCTCCGCATCCCGGGCAACTATGGCTACACCTTC. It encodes CASSLRIPGNYGYTF.